What follows describes a single T cell receptor beta chain. Only in-frame clones appear in the TCRdb table, and some are missing; sequencing was by immunoSEQ multiplex PCR. The sample lists over 85,000 clones; roughly 92% were seen once. These data originate in a study of T cell responses to AZD1222 COVID-19 vaccine. The J segment lost 6 bases and the V segment lost 1 base, leaving 2 bases of the junction unmatched. The germline CDR1 and CDR2 sequences are SGHTA and FQGNSA. This CDR3 has 15 amino acids. The sequencing here drew on peripheral blood, taken on day 0 of AZD1222 vaccination. This rearrangement joins TRBV7-2 to TRBJ1-5; the match to TRBD1 covers 11 bases. This sequence originates from an adult in good health. The CDR3 loop is CASSLVGTGGQPQHF. The DNA for the CDR3 is TGTGCCAGCAGCTTAGTGGGGACAGGGGGTCAGCCCCAGCATTTT.